The present entry profiles one TCR beta chain with its context. As yet, its antigen is unknown. The sample belongs to a study of blood T cells in healthy people across ages. Study findings and constraints: Greater diversity and more naive CD4+ cells were seen in long-lived donors than in aged donors. Age advanced and TCR beta diversity per million T cells fell, roughly linearly.

Combining a sample-barcoded 5' primer with a J-beta primer mix, a second PCR ran for roughly 6 to 11 cycles. Each of the cDNA molecules was tagged by a template-switch adaptor with 12 random nucleotides. Each sample yielded at least 2.5 million CDR3-containing paired-end reads. TCRdb reanalysed the 5' RACE reads using MiXCR and keeps one entry per CDR3 protein. The sample comprises about 580,000 distinct CDR3 sequences, 47% of which are singletons, and around 24% rests with the top ten. The germline V gene encodes CDR1 SNHLY and CDR2 FYNNEI. V was cut by 5 bases and J by 4 bases, with 14 bases left in between. The CDR3 has 14 amino acids.

The J gene is TRBJ2-5, the V gene TRBV2; D is possibly TRBD1 or TRBD2 (5 bases each). The sequenced material came from blood. The receptor was isolated from a man older than 75 in good health. The CDR3 loop is CASSPSRAGETQYF. The CDR3 DNA is TGTGCCAGCAGTCCTTCCAGGGCGGGAGAGACCCAGTACTTC.